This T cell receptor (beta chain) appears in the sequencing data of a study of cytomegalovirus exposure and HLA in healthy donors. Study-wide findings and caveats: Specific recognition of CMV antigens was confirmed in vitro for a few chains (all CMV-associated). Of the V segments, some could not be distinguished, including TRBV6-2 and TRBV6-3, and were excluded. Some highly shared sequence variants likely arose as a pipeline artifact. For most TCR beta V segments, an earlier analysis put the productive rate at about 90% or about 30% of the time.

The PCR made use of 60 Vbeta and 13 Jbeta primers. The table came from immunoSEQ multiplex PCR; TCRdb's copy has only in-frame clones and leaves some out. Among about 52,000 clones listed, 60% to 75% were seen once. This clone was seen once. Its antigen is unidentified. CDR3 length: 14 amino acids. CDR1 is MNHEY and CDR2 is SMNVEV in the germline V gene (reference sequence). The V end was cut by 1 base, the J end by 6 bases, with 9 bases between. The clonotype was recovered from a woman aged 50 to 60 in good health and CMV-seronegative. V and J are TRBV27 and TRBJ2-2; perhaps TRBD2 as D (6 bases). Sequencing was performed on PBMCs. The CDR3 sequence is CASSLFAGPGELFF. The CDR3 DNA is TGTGCCAGCAGTTTATTTGCGGGACCCGGGGAGCTGTTTTTT.